The present TCR beta chain was sequenced within a study of T cells in Graves' hyperthyroidism and ophthalmopathy. General study points: Clonotypes that were expanded in thyroid above 0.001 mostly appeared in blood too.

Trimming stripped 8 bases from V and 1 base from J, with 8 bases between. Germline V CDR1 and CDR2: ENHRY, SYGVKD. The length of the CDR3 is 12 residues. The source material, RNA transcripts, was used to amplify TCR beta CDR3 regions. The study used the HTBI primer set for a first-round RT-PCR of the TCR CDR3. TCRdb independently ran MiXCR on the multiplex PCR reads; one entry per CDR3 protein. The table records 400,000 to 500,000 distinct CDR3 sequences, roughly 14% of them present only once. Patients were excluded for uncontrolled infection, other autoimmune disease, pregnancy or lactation. Diagnostic assessment was based on clinical symptoms, serum thyroxine and TRAb, thyroid ultrasound and orbital computed tomography. This clonotype was counted many times. Its cognate antigen is unknown.

The V and J genes are TRBV10-3 and TRBJ1-1; D ambiguous. The sequenced sample consisted of blood. The TCR originated in a man aged 18 to 29 with Graves' ophthalmopathy. Here the CDR3 reads CAIRRGNTEAFF. Here the CDR3 DNA reads TGTGCCATCCGCCGTGGGAACACTGAAGCTTTCTTT.